The T cell receptor (beta chain) described here comes from a study of OX40 agonist ivuxolimab in advanced cancers. The junction had 8 bases not matched to a gene; V was cut back by 4 bases and J by 5 bases. In germline, CDR1 is LNHDA, CDR2 SQIVND (reference sequence). The CDR3 extends over 15 amino acids. The method was immunoSEQ multiplex PCR; TCRdb's version includes in-frame clones alone and lacks a portion of them. Altogether around 13,000 clones are present, 84% being singletons, with the ten largest covering more than 20%. The chain uses TRBV19 and TRBJ1-1; TRBD1 matches 9 bases. The sample was CD4+ or CD8+ T cells sorted from blood, taken in a trial of the OX40 agonist ivuxolimab. The clonotype comes from an adult with an advanced solid tumor such as melanoma, head and neck, liver or kidney cancer. The CDR3 loop is CASSKDRGGWTEAFF. CDR3 sequence (DNA): TGTGCCAGTAGTAAGGACAGGGGAGGGTGGACTGAAGCTTTCTTT.